Given below is one T cell receptor (beta chain) in context. Germline CDR1 MNHNS, CDR2 SASEGT. The CDR3 is made up of 15 amino acids. V dropped 2 bases and J dropped 0 bases, with 8 bases sitting between them. The data belong to a study of blood T cell repertoires in COVID-19. On the study more broadly: Samples came from the United States, Italy and Spain, spanning acute and convalescent COVID-19. Sources were T cells, B-cell-depleted T cells, or PBMCs; the material itself was cDNA or gDNA.

Profiled with immunoSEQ multiplex PCR; TCRdb holds only in-frame clones, not every one. The table includes approximately 180,000 clones, about 85% detected once. The chain carries TRBV6-1 and TRBJ2-1; a possible D gene is TRBD1 (5 bases). Sequencing was performed on peripheral blood. The receptor's source is a person between 65 and 79 years old with COVID-19, enrolled during active disease. DNA of the CDR3: TGTGCCAGCAGTGAATGGGGCTCCTCCTACAATGAGCAGTTCTTC. Translation: CASSEWGSSYNEQFF.